One sample yielded the 26 T cell receptor beta chains listed below, sequenced in a study of blood T cell repertoires in COVID-19. Produced via immunoSEQ multiplex PCR; TCRdb's table is partial and in-frame only. The sample lists about 170,000 clones, over 80% seen once, with 1.6% in the top ten. The sample consisted of peripheral blood. These receptors were collected from a woman in her forties or fifties with acute or convalescent COVID-19.

The gene calls are TRBV5-8 and TRBJ1-3; no firm D call. Germline CDR1 and CDR2: SGHTS and YDEGEE. The V end lost 2 bases, the J end lost 4 bases, and 7 bases lay between the germline ends. The CDR3 spans 13 residues. CDR3 protein: CASSFLVGNTIYF. The CDR3 region has the DNA TGTGCCAGCAGCTTTTTAGTCGGAAACACCATATATTTT. Filled out from reference TRBV5-8 and TRBJ1-3, the complete variable domain reads EAGVTQSPTHLIKTRGQQATLRCSPISGHTSVYWYQQALGLGLQFLLWYDEGEERNRGNFPPRFSGRQFPNYSSELNVNALELEDSALYLCASSFLVGNTIYFGEGSWLTVV.

The chain couples TRBV15 to TRBJ2-1; D possibly corresponds to TRBD1 (5 bases). The CDR3 is 15 amino acids. Germline loops: CDR1 LNHNV, CDR2 YYDKDF (reference sequence). The germline V and J ends were trimmed by 3 bases and 8 bases, with 17 bases remaining between them. The CDR3 bases are TGTGCCACCAGCAGTCAGGGCGACGCGATGGATGAGCAGTTCTTC. It is translated as CATSSQGDAMDEQFF.

This clone appeared once. V and J are TRBV20-1 and TRBJ2-7, with D perhaps TRBD2 (6 bases). V lost 3 bases and J lost 0, with 9 bases in between. The CDR3 runs to 13 residues. Germline V gene lookup returns CDR1 DFQATT and CDR2 SNEGSKA (reference sequence). The CDR3: CSASHGSSYEQYF. The CDR3 DNA follows: TGCAGTGCTAGTCACGGGAGCTCCTACGAGCAGTACTTC.

The chain combines TRBV10-3 with TRBJ1-1, with no clear D. V lost 3 bases and J lost 1, with 9 bases in between. CDR1 ENHRY and CDR2 SYGVKD come from the germline V gene. The CDR3 loop spans 14 amino acids. CDR3 in amino acids: CAISDRVTNTEAFF. The CDR3 nucleotides are TGTGCCATCAGTGACCGGGTCACGAACACTGAAGCTTTCTTT.

The chain combines TRBV6-5 with TRBJ1-1; 9 bases agree with TRBD1. The length of the CDR3 is 14 residues. The germline gives CDR1 MNHEY, CDR2 SVGAGI. Trimming at V came to 0 bases and at J to 4 bases, leaving 0 bases not matched to a gene. CDR3 region: CASSYSTGGTEAFF. The CDR3 DNA sequence: TGTGCCAGCAGTTACTCGACAGGGGGCACTGAAGCTTTCTTT.

The sample holds one count of this clone. The chain recombines TRBV11-2 with TRBJ2-5, with D tentatively TRBD1 (6 bases). This CDR3 comprises 13 residues. The V and J ends lost 5 bases and 1 base respectively, with 8 bases between them. Germline loops: CDR1 SGHAT, CDR2 FQNNGV. The chain's CDR3 is CASSRTVQETQYF. CDR3 DNA sequence: TGTGCCAGCAGCCGGACAGTCCAAGAGACCCAGTACTTC.

This sequence joins TRBV6-4 and TRBJ2-3; 11 positions agree with TRBD2. Germline V lookup: CDR1 MRHNA, CDR2 SNTAGT. The CDR3 covers 21 residues. Trimming removed 0 bases from V and 0 bases from J; junction bases left unmatched: 14. CDR3 in amino acids: CASSDSVSRLAGSASTDTQYF. For the CDR3, the DNA is TGTGCCAGCAGTGACTCGGTAAGTAGACTAGCGGGATCCGCTAGCACAGATACGCAGTATTTT.

The chain employs TRBV12-3 or TRBV12-4 and TRBJ2-4; 7 nucleotides align to TRBD2. The CDR3 spans 13 residues. After removal of 6 bases from V and 4 bases from J, the junction contained 3 bases not matched to a gene. The CDR3 loop is CASSRDYKNIQYF. CDR3 nucleotide sequence: TGTGCCAGCAGCAGGGACTATAAAAACATTCAGTACTTC.

V and J are TRBV7-9 and TRBJ1-4; perhaps TRBD1 as D (5 bases). This CDR3 has 18 amino acids. The germline V gene encodes CDR1 SEHNR and CDR2 FQNEAQ (reference sequence). Between the trimmed V and J ends, which lost 2 bases and 4 bases, there was a span of 20 bases. CDR3 in amino acids: CASSLPKEGAGVNEKLFF. The CDR3 bases are TGTGCCAGCAGCTTACCGAAAGAAGGGGCGGGGGTTAATGAAAAACTGTTTTTT.

The chain links TRBV19 to TRBJ1-6; 9 nucleotides align to TRBD1. Germline CDR1 reads LNHDA; CDR2 reads SQIVND (reference sequence). V lost 10 bases to trimming and J lost 7 bases; unmatched junction nucleotides: 14. The CDR3 has 16 amino acids. The CDR3 is CATKGRGTGNNSPLHF. The CDR3 DNA follows: TGTGCCACTAAGGGCCGCGGGACAGGGAACAATTCACCCCTCCACTTT.

The chain links TRBV30 to TRBJ1-1; D is unclear. The germline V and J ends were trimmed by 2 bases and 4 bases, with 11 bases remaining between them. CDR3 length: 13 amino acids. Germline V gene lookup returns CDR1 GTSNPN and CDR2 SVGIG (reference sequence). The CDR3 nucleotides are TGTGCCTGGAGTAAGTCGGGTTTCACTGAAGCTTTCTTT. Protein product: CAWSKSGFTEAFF.

The rearrangement joins TRBV6-1 to TRBJ1-2, with a possible D match to TRBD1 (6 bases). Germline V gives CDR1 MNHNS, CDR2 SASEGT. CDR3 length: 16 residues. Between the trimmed V and J ends, which lost 1 base and 4 bases, there was a span of 16 bases. The DNA of the CDR3 is TGTGCCAGCAGTGAAGTTGGACAGCCCCGGGGCTATGGCTACACCTTC. Translating it yields CASSEVGQPRGYGYTF.

V gene TRBV12-5 combines with J gene TRBJ2-3; 8 positions match TRBD2. The CDR3 loop spans 14 amino acids. The ends lost 5 bases at V and 5 bases at J; junction bases unmatched: 6. Germline assignment: CDR1 LGHNT and CDR2 FRNRAP. The DNA of the CDR3 is TGTGCTAGTGGTCCGGGACTAGAAAAAGATACGCAGTATTTT. Encoded protein: CASGPGLEKDTQYF.

The chain combines TRBV18 with TRBJ2-3, with 13 bases fitting TRBD2. The CDR3 is 18 amino acids. The germline V gene has CDR1 KGHSH and CDR2 LQKENI. V shed 5 bases, J shed 7 bases, and the junction held 15 bases outside the gene matches. Here the CDR3 reads CASSSGLAGVPGVNTQYF. The CDR3 bases are TGTGCCAGCTCATCTGGACTAGCGGGAGTCCCGGGGGTAAATACGCAGTATTTT.

V and J are TRBV6-2 or TRBV6-3 and TRBJ1-1; 7 nucleotides match TRBD1. Germline V gives CDR1 MNHEY, CDR2 SVGEGT. The length of the CDR3 is 15 residues. Trimming removed 5 bases from V and 5 bases from J; junction bases left unmatched: 11. CDR3 nucleotides: TGTGCCAGCAGTCGCCAAGCAGGGGGGAGGACTGAAGCTTTCTTT. It is translated as CASSRQAGGRTEAFF.

The chain recombines TRBV27 with TRBJ1-3, with D maybe TRBD1 (5 bases). Trimming took off 6 bases at V and 0 bases at J, with 12 bases between the two ends. Germline-derived CDR1 and CDR2 are MNHEY and SMNVEV (reference sequence). The CDR3 has 15 residues. The CDR3 DNA reads as TGTGCCAGCAGCCCCAAGGGGTACTCTGGAAACACCATATATTTT. The encoded protein is CASSPKGYSGNTIYF.

The chain links TRBV5-4 to TRBJ2-2, with TRBD2 identical over 10 bases. With 0 bases clipped from V and 4 bases from J, the junction kept 3 bases outside the gene matches. Germline loops: CDR1 SGHNT, CDR2 YYREEE (reference sequence). The CDR3 runs 16 residues. In DNA form, the CDR3 reads TGTGCCAGCAGCTTGGGCCTAGCGGGGGTCACCGGGGAGCTGTTTTTT. The encoded protein is CASSLGLAGVTGELFF.

V is TRBV6-2 or TRBV6-3 and J is TRBJ1-5, with 8 nucleotides matching TRBD1. The CDR3 consists of 12 residues. V lost 5 bases, J lost 7 bases, and 1 base stayed unmatched. Germline V gives CDR1 MNHEY, CDR2 SVGEGT. In DNA form, the CDR3 reads TGTGCCAGCAGTCCAGGGGGCCAGCCCCAGCATTTT. Translated, it gives CASSPGGQPQHF.

V usage is TRBV7-2 and J usage is TRBJ1-3; TRBD1 matches 8 bases. Germline V gene data show CDR1 as SGHTA and CDR2 as FQGNSA. The V segment lost 2 bases and the J segment 2 bases; nucleotides outside the gene matches: 2. The CDR3 sequence is 15 residues long. The CDR3 DNA follows: TGTGCCAGCAGCTTAAGGGGACAGGCTGGAAACACCATATATTTT. It translates to CASSLRGQAGNTIYF.

This sequence joins TRBV27 and TRBJ2-6; 7 bases match TRBD1. V shed 5 bases, J shed 4 bases, and the junction held 5 bases outside the gene matches. The CDR3 is 15 residues long. Germline CDR1 MNHEY, CDR2 SMNVEV (reference sequence). CDR3 protein: CASSAQGTGANVLTF. The CDR3, as DNA: TGTGCCAGCAGTGCACAGGGGACCGGGGCCAACGTCCTGACTTTC.

The CDR3 region has the DNA TGTGCCAGCAGCCAAGGCAGTGGCAACGGCTACACCTTC. Protein product: CASSQGSGNGYTF. The J gene is TRBJ1-2, the V gene TRBV3-1 (or the pseudogene TRBV3-2); D is unclear. Trimming stripped 1 base from V and 8 bases from J, with 11 bases between. Germline CDR1 LGHDT, CDR2 YNNKEL (reference sequence). The CDR3 runs to 13 residues.

This clone was counted only a few times. The gene calls are TRBV7-8 and TRBJ1-1; D is ambiguous. This CDR3 is 15 amino acids long. Germline V gene data show CDR1 as SGHVS and CDR2 as FQNEAQ. Trimming left V 5 bases short and J 4 bases short, with 17 bases between. The CDR3 spells CASSLARAAGTEAFF. DNA for the CDR3: TGTGCCAGCAGCCTCGCGCGGGCGGCCGGCACTGAAGCTTTCTTT.

The chain links TRBV30 to TRBJ2-1; the D gene is possibly TRBD1 (5 bases). The CDR3 sequence is 13 residues long. V lost 1 base and J 12 bases, leaving 16 bases between the germline ends. Per germline, CDR1 GTSNPN and CDR2 SVGIG (reference sequence). The CDR3 here is CAWSGKSGLAQFF. The DNA for the CDR3 is TGTGCCTGGAGTGGCAAGTCAGGGCTTGCGCAGTTCTTC. The whole variable domain, remainder taken from reference TRBV30 and TRBJ2-1, is SQTIHQWPATLVQPVGSPLSLECTVEGTSNPNLYWYRQAAGRGLQLLFYSVGIGQISSEVPQNLSASRPQDRQFILSSKKLLLSDSGFYLCAWSGKSGLAQFFGPGTRLTVL.

CDR3 residues: CASSPLAGGGAAQYF. Written as DNA, the CDR3 is TGTGCCAGCAGCCCCCTAGCGGGAGGGGGGGCGGCCCAGTACTTC. The chain uses TRBV3-1 (or the pseudogene TRBV3-2) and TRBJ2-5; 12 positions agree with TRBD2. The CDR3 contains 15 residues. The V and J ends lost 4 bases and 9 bases, in that order; junction bases with no gene match: 9. The germline V gene encodes CDR1 LGHDT and CDR2 YNNKEL (reference sequence).

J is TRBJ2-1 and V is TRBV19; TRBD2 might be the D (6 bases). Trimming took off 0 bases at V and 9 bases at J, with 12 bases between the two ends. This CDR3 spans 14 amino acids. CDR1 and CDR2 from the germline V gene are LNHDA and SQIVND (reference sequence). The CDR3 protein is CASSIEPSVTEQFF. The CDR3 bases are TGTGCCAGTAGTATAGAGCCTAGCGTGACTGAGCAGTTCTTC.

This clone was seen just once. This chain joins TRBV29-1 and TRBJ2-7; 11 bases map to TRBD2. Losses at the gene ends were 3 bases for V and 4 bases for J; bases not matched to a gene: 8. The CDR3 is 15 residues long. Germline V lookup: CDR1 SQVTM, CDR2 ANQGSEA. CDR3 residues: CSVDSGTSGLYEQYF. The DNA for the CDR3 is TGCAGCGTTGATTCCGGGACTAGCGGTCTTTACGAGCAGTACTTC.